This TCR beta chain appears in the sequencing data of a study of T cells in Graves' hyperthyroidism and ophthalmopathy. Amplification of TCR beta CDR3 regions was performed using RNA transcripts as template. In the first-round RT-PCR of the TCR CDR3, the HTBI primer set was used. A single record per CDR3 protein comes from TCRdb applying MiXCR to the multiplex PCR reads. This sample has 750,000 to 900,000 distinct CDR3 sequences, with roughly 40% found just once. This CDR3 is built from 16 residues. The germline V gene has CDR1 SGHTA and CDR2 FQGNSA. V was pared by 3 bases and J by 11 bases, with 13 bases of the junction left unmatched. A patient was excluded if there was uncontrolled infection, other autoimmune disease, pregnancy or lactation.

V is TRBV7-2 and J is TRBJ1-5; 10 bases map to TRBD1. The source of this sequence is a man between 18 and 35 years old with Graves' hyperthyroidism. The source material was blood. The CDR3 protein is CASSLTGGALKRTQHF. The CDR3 DNA follows: TGTGCCAGCAGCTTGACAGGGGGCGCTTTGAAGAGGACCCAGCATTTT.